In this sample, the clone carrying this TCR beta chain turned up a few times. This specimen belongs to a study of spatial heterogeneity in lung cancer. The time point: sample taken at primary tumor resection. No cells were sorted before sequencing. The whole RNA sequenced was extracted from tumor, nontumor lung or frozen PBMC. The germline gives CDR1 LGHNA, CDR2 YSLEER. V was clipped by 4 bases and J by 7 bases; unmatched bases: 7. This CDR3 has 15 amino acids. TCR cDNA molecules each carried a unique molecular identifier. In TCRdb, the 5' RACE reads were re-called with MiXCR into one record per CDR3 protein. The sample records some 2,000 distinct CDR3 sequences, about 7.6% being singletons.

Sequencing used normal lung tissue next to the tumor, obtained at surgery. This sequence joins TRBV4-3 and TRBJ1-4; 9 positions match TRBD1. The source is a male donor with early-stage non-small cell lung cancer. DNA of the CDR3: TGCGCCAGCAGCCTTGAACAGGGGGCGGCTGAAAAACTGTTTTTT. Translation gives CASSLEQGAAEKLFF.